One T cell receptor beta chain is described in this entry. Its target is unknown. This record comes from a study of T cell responses to AZD1222 COVID-19 vaccine. The data were produced by immunoSEQ multiplex PCR, yet TCRdb's version contains in-frame clones alone and is incomplete. In the table there are about 100,000 clones, about 88% of which are singletons. Trimming removed 2 bases from V and 5 bases from J; junction bases left unmatched: 1. Germline CDR1 reads KGHSH; CDR2 reads LQKENI. The CDR3 runs to 13 residues. Study outcomes and limitations: Clonal diversity may have been underestimated in mostly white British donors.

The chain couples TRBV18 to TRBJ2-7; 9 positions agree with TRBD1. The receptor's source is an adult in good health. Sequenced material: peripheral blood, taken on day 0 of AZD1222 vaccination. CDR3 bases: TGTGCCAGCTCACCAGGGACAGGGAACGAGCAGTACTTC. As protein: CASSPGTGNEQYF.